This T cell receptor (beta chain) appears in the sequencing data of a study of CD8+ T cells in alopecia areata. General study results and limits: Resident alphabeta T-cell populations of normal skin are likewise subject to sequencing in scalp samples.

From alopecia areata patients, lesional scalp punch biopsies and peripheral blood were collected. In each case, RNA was isolated and then reverse transcribed into cDNA as the sequencing template. The method was immunoSEQ multiplex PCR; TCRdb's version includes in-frame clones alone and lacks a portion of them. The table records tens of thousands of clones, around 54% of them present only once. This clone occurred a few times. Its antigen is unidentified. V shed 6 bases and J 6 bases; nucleotides not matched to a gene: 2. This CDR3 region has 12 residues. Germline CDR1 and CDR2: SQVTM and ANQGSEA. The V call is TRBV29-1, the J call TRBJ2-1, with 10 bases lining up with TRBD1. Sequencing was performed on NKG2D-high CD8+ T cells sorted from blood. This receptor was obtained from a human donor with alopecia areata. This chain's CDR3 is CSVGQGVNEQFF. DNA of the CDR3: TGCAGCGTCGGACAGGGGGTCAATGAGCAGTTCTTC.